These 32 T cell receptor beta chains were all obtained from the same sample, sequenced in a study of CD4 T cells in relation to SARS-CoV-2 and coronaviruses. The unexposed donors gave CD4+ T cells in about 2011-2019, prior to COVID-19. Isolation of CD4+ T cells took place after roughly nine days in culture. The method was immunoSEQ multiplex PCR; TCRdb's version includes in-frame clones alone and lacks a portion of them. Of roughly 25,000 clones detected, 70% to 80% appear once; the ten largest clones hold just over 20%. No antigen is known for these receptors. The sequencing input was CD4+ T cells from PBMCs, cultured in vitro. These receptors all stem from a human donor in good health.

CDR3 in amino acids: CASSLGYTGELFF. The CDR3 region has the DNA TGTGCCAGCAGTTTGGGTTACACCGGGGAGCTGTTTTTT. J is TRBJ2-2 and V is TRBV27; no definite D call. Germline assignment: CDR1 MNHEY and CDR2 SMNVEV (reference sequence). The CDR3 has 13 residues. V shed 3 bases and J shed 3 bases, with 5 bases lying between them.

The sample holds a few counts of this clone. CDR3 sequence reads: CASSYDRGMPEAFF. The CDR3 DNA reads as TGTGCCAGCAGTTACGATAGGGGAATGCCTGAAGCTTTCTTT. The V gene is TRBV6-5, the J gene TRBJ1-1; TRBD1 might be the D (5 bases). Trimming removed 2 bases at V and 6 bases at J, with 13 bases between. The V gene's germline CDR1 is MNHEY and CDR2 SVGAGI. The CDR3 covers 14 residues.

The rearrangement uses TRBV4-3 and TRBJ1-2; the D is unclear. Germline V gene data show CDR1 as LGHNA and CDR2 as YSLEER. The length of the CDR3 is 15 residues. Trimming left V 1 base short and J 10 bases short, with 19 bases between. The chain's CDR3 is CASSQVVNSQHAYTF. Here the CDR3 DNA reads TGCGCCAGCAGCCAAGTCGTCAATTCTCAACACGCCTACACCTTC.

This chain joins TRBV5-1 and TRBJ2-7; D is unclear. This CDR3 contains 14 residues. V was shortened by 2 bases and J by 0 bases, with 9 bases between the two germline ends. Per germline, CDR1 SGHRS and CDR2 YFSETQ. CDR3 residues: CASSFSPPSYEQYF. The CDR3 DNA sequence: TGCGCCAGCAGCTTTTCCCCACCCTCCTACGAGCAGTACTTC.

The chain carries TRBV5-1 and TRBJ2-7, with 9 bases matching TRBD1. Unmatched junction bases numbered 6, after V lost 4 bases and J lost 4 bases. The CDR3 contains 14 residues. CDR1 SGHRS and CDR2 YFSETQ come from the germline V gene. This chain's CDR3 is CASSLGTGLYEQYF. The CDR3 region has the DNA TGCGCCAGCAGCCTCGGGACAGGGTTGTACGAGCAGTACTTC.

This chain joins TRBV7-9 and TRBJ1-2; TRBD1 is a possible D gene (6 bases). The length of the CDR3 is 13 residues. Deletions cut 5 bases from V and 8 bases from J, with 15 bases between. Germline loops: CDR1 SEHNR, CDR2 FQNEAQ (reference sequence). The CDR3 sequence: CASSRGPGGGYTF. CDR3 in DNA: TGTGCCAGCAGCCGAGGGCCGGGGGGCGGCTACACCTTC. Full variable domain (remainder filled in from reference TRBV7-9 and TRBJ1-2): DTGVSQNPRHKITKRGQNVTFRCDPISEHNRLYWYRQTLGQGPEFLTYFQNEAQLEKSRLLSDRFSAERPKGSFSTLEIQRTEQGDSAMYLCASSRGPGGGYTFGSGTRLTVV.

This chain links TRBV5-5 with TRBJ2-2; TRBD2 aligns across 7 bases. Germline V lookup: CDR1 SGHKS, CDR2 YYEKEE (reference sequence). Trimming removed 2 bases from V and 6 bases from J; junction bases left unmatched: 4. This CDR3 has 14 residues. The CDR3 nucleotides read TGTGCCAGCAGCTTACGACTAGCCGCCGGGGAGCTGTTTTTT. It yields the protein CASSLRLAAGELFF.

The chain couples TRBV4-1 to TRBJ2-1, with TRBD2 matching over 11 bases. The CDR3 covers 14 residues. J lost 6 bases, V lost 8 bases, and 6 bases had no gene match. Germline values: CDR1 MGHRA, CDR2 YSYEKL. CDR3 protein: CASAPGLAGNEQFF. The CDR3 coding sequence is TGCGCCAGCGCACCCGGACTAGCGGGCAATGAGCAGTTCTTC.

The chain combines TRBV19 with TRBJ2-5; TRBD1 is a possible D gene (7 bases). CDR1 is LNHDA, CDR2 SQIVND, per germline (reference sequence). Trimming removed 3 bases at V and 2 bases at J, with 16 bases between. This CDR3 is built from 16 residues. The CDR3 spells CASSITWDSGQETQYF. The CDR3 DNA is TGTGCCAGTAGTATTACCTGGGACAGCGGGCAAGAGACCCAGTACTTC.

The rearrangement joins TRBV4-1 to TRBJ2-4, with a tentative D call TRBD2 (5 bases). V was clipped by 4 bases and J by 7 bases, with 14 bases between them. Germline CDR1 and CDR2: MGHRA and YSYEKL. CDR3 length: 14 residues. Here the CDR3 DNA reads TGCGCCAGCAGCCGGCTTCGTTCGGGGAACATTCAGTACTTC. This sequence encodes CASSRLRSGNIQYF.

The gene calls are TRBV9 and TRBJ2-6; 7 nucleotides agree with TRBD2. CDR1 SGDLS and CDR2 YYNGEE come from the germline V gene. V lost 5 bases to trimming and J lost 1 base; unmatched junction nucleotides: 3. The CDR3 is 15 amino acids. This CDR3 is CASSRGGSGANVLTF. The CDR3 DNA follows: TGTGCCAGCAGTAGGGGAGGGTCTGGGGCCAACGTCCTGACTTTC. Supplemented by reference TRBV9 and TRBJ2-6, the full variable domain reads DSGVTQTPKHLITATGQRVTLRCSPRSGDLSVYWYQQSLDQGLQFLIQYYNGEERAKGNILERFSAQQFPDLHSELNLSSLELGDSALYFCASSRGGSGANVLTFGAGSRLTVL.

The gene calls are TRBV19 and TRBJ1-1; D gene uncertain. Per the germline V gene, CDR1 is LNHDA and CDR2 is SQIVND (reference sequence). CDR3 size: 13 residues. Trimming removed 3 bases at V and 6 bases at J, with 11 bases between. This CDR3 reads CASSIGGPPEAFF. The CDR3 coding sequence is TGTGCCAGTAGTATCGGTGGACCCCCTGAAGCTTTCTTT.

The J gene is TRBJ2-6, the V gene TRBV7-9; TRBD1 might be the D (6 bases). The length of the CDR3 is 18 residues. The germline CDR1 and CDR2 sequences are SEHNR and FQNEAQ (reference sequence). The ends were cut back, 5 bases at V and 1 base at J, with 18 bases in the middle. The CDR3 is CASSQGHSVGSGANVLTF. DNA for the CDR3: TGTGCCAGCAGCCAGGGACACTCGGTGGGTTCTGGGGCCAACGTCCTGACTTTC.

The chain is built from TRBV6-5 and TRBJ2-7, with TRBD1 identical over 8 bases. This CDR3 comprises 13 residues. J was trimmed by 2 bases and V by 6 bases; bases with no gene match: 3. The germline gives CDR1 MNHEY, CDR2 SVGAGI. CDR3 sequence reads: CASSGQGTYEQYF. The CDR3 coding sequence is TGTGCCAGCAGCGGACAGGGAACCTACGAGCAGTACTTC.

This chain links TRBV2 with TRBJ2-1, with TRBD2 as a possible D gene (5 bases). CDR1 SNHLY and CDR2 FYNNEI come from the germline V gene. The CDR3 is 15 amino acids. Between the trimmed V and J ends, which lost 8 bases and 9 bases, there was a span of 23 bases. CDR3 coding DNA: TGTGCCAGCTCACCTTTTGAGGGATCGGTCGGTGAGCAGTTCTTC. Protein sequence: CASSPFEGSVGEQFF.

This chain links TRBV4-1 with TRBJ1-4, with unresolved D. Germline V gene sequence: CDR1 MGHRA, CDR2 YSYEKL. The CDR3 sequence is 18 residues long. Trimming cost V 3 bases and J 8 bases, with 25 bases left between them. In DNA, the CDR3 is TGCGCCAGCAGCCACCCGAGGATGAAGGGCGGACGTCGCGAAAAACTGTTTTTT. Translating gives CASSHPRMKGGRREKLFF.

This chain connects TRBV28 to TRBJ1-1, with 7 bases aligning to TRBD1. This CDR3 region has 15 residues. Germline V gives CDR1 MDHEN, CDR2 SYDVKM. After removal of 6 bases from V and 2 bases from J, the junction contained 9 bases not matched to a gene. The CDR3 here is CASSSQGGGNTEAFF. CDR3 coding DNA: TGTGCCAGCAGCTCCCAGGGGGGCGGCAACACTGAAGCTTTCTTT.

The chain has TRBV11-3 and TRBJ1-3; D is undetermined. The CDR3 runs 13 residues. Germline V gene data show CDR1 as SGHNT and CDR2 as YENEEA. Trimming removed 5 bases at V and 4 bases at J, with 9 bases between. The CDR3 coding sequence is TGTGCCAGCAGCGGGCCGGCGGGAAACACCATATATTTT. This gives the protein CASSGPAGNTIYF.

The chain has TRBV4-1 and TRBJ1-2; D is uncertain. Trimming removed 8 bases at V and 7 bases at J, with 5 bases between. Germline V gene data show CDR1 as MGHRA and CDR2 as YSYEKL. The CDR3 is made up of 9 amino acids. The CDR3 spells CASGSGYTF. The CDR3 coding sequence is TGCGCCAGCGGCTCTGGCTACACCTTC.

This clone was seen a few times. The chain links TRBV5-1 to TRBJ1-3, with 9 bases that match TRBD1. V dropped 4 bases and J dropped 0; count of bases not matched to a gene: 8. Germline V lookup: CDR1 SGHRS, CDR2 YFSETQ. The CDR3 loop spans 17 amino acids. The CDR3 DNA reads TGCGCCAGCAGCGGGGGGGACAGGGTTACCTCTGGAAACACCATATATTTT. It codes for CASSGGDRVTSGNTIYF.

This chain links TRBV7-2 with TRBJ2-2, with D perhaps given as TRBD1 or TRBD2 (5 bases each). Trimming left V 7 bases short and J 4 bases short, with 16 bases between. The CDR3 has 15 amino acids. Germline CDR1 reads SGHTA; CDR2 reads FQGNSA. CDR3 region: CASTSGRTGTGELFF. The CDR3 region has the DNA TGTGCCAGCACCTCGGGGCGGACCGGCACCGGGGAGCTGTTTTTT.

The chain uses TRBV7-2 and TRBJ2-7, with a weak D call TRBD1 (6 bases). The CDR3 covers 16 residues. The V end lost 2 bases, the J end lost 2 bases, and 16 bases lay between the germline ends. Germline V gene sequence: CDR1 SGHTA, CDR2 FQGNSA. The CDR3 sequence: CASSLNPTGLAYEQYF. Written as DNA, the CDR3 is TGTGCCAGCAGCTTAAATCCGACAGGTCTCGCCTACGAGCAGTACTTC.

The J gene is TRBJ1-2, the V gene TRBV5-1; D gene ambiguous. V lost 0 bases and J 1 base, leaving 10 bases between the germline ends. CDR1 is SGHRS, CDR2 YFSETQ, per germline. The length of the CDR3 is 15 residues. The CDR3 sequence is CASSLGLDNNYGYTF. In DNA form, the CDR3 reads TGCGCCAGCAGCTTGGGCCTAGATAATAACTATGGCTACACCTTC.

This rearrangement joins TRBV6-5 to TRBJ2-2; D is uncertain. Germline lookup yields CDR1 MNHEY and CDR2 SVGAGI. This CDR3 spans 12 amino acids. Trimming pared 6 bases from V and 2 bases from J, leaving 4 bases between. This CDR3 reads CASRINTGELFF. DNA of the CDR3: TGTGCCAGCAGGATTAACACCGGGGAGCTGTTTTTT.

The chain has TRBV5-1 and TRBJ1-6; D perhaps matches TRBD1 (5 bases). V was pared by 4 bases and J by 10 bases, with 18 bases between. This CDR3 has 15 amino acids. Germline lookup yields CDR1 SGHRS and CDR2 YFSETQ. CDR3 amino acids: CASSTGTLRGSPLHF. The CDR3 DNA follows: TGCGCCAGCAGCACTGGGACCCTCCGGGGGTCACCCCTCCACTTT.

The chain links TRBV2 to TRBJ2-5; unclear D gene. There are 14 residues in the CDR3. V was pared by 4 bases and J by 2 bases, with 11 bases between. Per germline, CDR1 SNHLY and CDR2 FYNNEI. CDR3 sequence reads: CASSVLLAQETQYF. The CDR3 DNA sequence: TGTGCCAGCAGTGTATTATTAGCACAAGAGACCCAGTACTTC.

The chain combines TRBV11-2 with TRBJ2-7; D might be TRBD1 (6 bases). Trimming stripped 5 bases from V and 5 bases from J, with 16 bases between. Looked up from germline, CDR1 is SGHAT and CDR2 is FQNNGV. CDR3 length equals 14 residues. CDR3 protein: CASSRTGRSDEQYF. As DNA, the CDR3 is TGTGCCAGCAGCCGTACAGGGAGAAGCGACGAGCAGTACTTC.

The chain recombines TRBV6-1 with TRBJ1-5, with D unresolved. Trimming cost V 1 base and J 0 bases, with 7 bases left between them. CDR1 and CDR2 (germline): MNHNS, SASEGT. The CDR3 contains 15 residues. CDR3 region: CASSEGVYSNQPQHF. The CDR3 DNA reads TGTGCCAGCAGTGAAGGAGTTTATAGCAATCAGCCCCAGCATTTT.

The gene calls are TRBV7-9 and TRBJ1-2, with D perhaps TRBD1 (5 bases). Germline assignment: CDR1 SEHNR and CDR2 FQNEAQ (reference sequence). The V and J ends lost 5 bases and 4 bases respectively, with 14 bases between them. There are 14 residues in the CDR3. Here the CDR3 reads CASSPPGLGYGYTF. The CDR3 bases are TGTGCCAGCAGCCCCCCGGGACTGGGCTATGGCTACACCTTC.

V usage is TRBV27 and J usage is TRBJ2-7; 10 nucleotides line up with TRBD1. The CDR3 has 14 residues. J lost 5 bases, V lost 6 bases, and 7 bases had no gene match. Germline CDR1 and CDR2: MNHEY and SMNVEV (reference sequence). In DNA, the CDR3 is TGTGCCAGCAGCACCGGGACAGGGGTCAACGAGCAGTACTTC. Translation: CASSTGTGVNEQYF.

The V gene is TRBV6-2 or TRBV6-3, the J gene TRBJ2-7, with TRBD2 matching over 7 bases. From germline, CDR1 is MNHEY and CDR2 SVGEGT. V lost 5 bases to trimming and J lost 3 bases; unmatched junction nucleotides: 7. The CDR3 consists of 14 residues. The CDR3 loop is CASSLMGGSYEQYF. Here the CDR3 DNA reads TGTGCCAGCAGTCTCATGGGCGGGAGCTACGAGCAGTACTTC.

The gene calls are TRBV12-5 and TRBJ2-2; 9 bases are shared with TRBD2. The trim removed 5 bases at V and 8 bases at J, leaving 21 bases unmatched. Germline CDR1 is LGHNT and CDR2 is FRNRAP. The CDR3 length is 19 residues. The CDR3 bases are TGTGCTAGTGGTCCCCGGGTAGGGGGACTAGCCCAGCGGGGTGGGGAGCTGTTTTTT. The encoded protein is CASGPRVGGLAQRGGELFF. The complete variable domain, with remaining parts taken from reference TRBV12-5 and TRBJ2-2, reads DARVTQTPRHKVTEMGQEVTMRCQPILGHNTVFWYRQTMMQGLELLAYFRNRAPLDDSGMPKDRFSAEMPDATLATLKIQPSEPRDSAVYFCASGPRVGGLAQRGGELFFGEGSRLTVL.